These 16 T cell receptor beta chains share one sample of origin, sequenced in a study of beta chain features in type 1 diabetes. The study reverse transcribed the entire isolated RNA, so it sequenced expressed TCRB transcripts. The repertoire was sequenced with immunoSEQ multiplex PCR; TCRdb's copy has only in-frame clones and lacks some. The sample yields roughly 500,000 clones, 30% seen once. Sequenced: naive CD4+ T cells from blood. These receptors all stem from a man younger than 35 in good health.

V gene TRBV9 combines with J gene TRBJ1-1; possibly TRBD1 for D (6 bases). The CDR3 runs to 13 residues. Trimming pared 0 bases from V and 7 bases from J, leaving 10 bases between. The germline V gene encodes CDR1 SGDLS and CDR2 YYNGEE. The CDR3 bases are TGTGCCAGCAGCGTAGGGATACAGGGTGAAGCTTTCTTT. Protein product: CASSVGIQGEAFF.

V and J are TRBV28 and TRBJ2-7; D may be TRBD1 (6 bases). CDR1 MDHEN and CDR2 SYDVKM come from the germline V gene. The CDR3 loop spans 14 amino acids. Deletions cut 5 bases from V and 0 bases from J, with 11 bases between. The CDR3 here is CASSPTGSSYEQYF. The DNA of the CDR3 is TGTGCCAGCAGTCCCACAGGGAGCTCCTACGAGCAGTACTTC.

The V gene is TRBV10-3, the J gene TRBJ2-5, with a weak D call TRBD2 (5 bases). The CDR3 consists of 13 residues. Germline CDR1 ENHRY, CDR2 SYGVKD. Trimming shortened V by 1 base and J by 9 bases, and 12 bases separated the two germline ends. This CDR3 reads CAISEFGLAAQYF. CDR3 in DNA: TGTGCCATCAGTGAGTTTGGCCTAGCTGCCCAGTACTTC.

This clone was counted a few times. This chain connects TRBV29-1 to TRBJ2-1; TRBD2 matches 8 bases. From germline, CDR1 is SQVTM and CDR2 ANQGSEA. V lost 6 bases to trimming and J lost 7 bases; unmatched junction nucleotides: 14. The CDR3 has 15 amino acids. The CDR3 protein is CSVQAVAGGMNEQFF. The CDR3 DNA sequence: TGCAGCGTCCAAGCGGTGGCGGGAGGTATGAATGAGCAGTTCTTC.

This clone was counted a few times. The V and J genes are TRBV9 and TRBJ1-1; no firm D call. Germline loops: CDR1 SGDLS, CDR2 YYNGEE. The CDR3 runs to 15 residues. Trimming removed 6 bases from V and 0 bases from J, with 15 bases in between. CDR3 coding DNA: TGTGCCAGCACCCTCCCGGGCACCATGAACACTGAAGCTTTCTTT. This gives the protein CASTLPGTMNTEAFF.

The rearrangement uses TRBV25-1 and TRBJ1-2; maybe TRBD1 (6 bases). The CDR3 sequence is 14 residues long. The V end was cut by 2 bases, the J end by 2 bases, with 9 bases between. Germline V CDR1 and CDR2: MGHDK, SYGVNS. The CDR3 here is CASSEQGFNYGYTF. In DNA, the CDR3 is TGTGCCAGCAGTGAACAGGGGTTCAACTATGGCTACACCTTC.

The CDR3: CASSLVSGTLETQYF. As DNA, the CDR3 is TGCGCCAGCAGCTTGGTTTCAGGGACACTTGAGACCCAGTACTTC. The chain has TRBV5-1 and TRBJ2-5, with a tentative D call TRBD1 (6 bases). CDR1 is SGHRS, CDR2 YFSETQ, per germline. The V gene lost 0 bases and the J gene lost 5 bases, with 14 bases spanning the gap. The CDR3 consists of 15 residues.

The rearrangement joins TRBV30 to TRBJ2-1, with no clear D. Germline CDR1 and CDR2: GTSNPN and SVGIG (reference sequence). This CDR3 is 14 amino acids long. The germline V and J ends were trimmed by 3 bases and 0 bases, with 9 bases remaining between them. CDR3 bases: TGTGCCTGGAGGTGGAGAGCCTCCTACAATGAGCAGTTCTTC. It is translated as CAWRWRASYNEQFF.

This clone appeared a few times. The genes are TRBV18 and TRBJ1-1; D may be TRBD1 (5 bases). The germline V gene has CDR1 KGHSH and CDR2 LQKENI. With 6 bases removed from V and 3 bases from J, the gap between germline ends came to 11 bases. The CDR3 runs to 13 residues. The CDR3 protein is CASSLRGDTEAFF. The CDR3 DNA sequence: TGTGCCAGCTCTCTCCGGGGGGACACTGAAGCTTTCTTT.

This clone has more than one count but fewer than ten. V usage is TRBV30 and J usage is TRBJ1-1, with a tentative D call TRBD1 (6 bases). From germline, CDR1 is GTSNPN and CDR2 SVGIG (reference sequence). Trimming removed 4 bases from V and 1 base from J, with 13 bases in between. CDR3 length: 14 residues. DNA of the CDR3: TGTGCCTGGATACTGGACAGACAGAACACTGAAGCTTTCTTT. Amino acids: CAWILDRQNTEAFF.

The V and J genes are TRBV7-2 and TRBJ2-2; the D is unclear. The germline V and J ends were trimmed by 3 bases and 7 bases, with 6 bases remaining between them. Germline V gene sequence: CDR1 SGHTA, CDR2 FQGNSA. CDR3 length: 12 amino acids. The CDR3 loop reads CASSFLFGELFF. DNA of the CDR3: TGTGCCAGCAGCTTCTTGTTCGGGGAGCTGTTTTTT.

The V and J genes are TRBV7-9 and TRBJ2-7, with D perhaps assigned TRBD1 or TRBD2 (5 bases each). Germline assignment: CDR1 SEHNR and CDR2 FQNEAQ (reference sequence). The V gene lost 3 bases and the J gene lost 4 bases, with 13 bases spanning the gap. The CDR3 contains 14 residues. The CDR3 nucleotides are TGTGCCAGCAGCTTTGGGACGGTGTTATACGAGCAGTACTTC. Translating it yields CASSFGTVLYEQYF.

This chain links TRBV11-2 with TRBJ2-1; maybe TRBD2 (5 bases). This CDR3 contains 14 residues. V lost 0 bases, J lost 8 bases, and 11 bases lay in between. Germline-derived CDR1 and CDR2 are SGHAT and FQNNGV. The CDR3 loop is CASSLDRTLHEQFF. The CDR3 DNA reads as TGTGCCAGCAGCTTAGATAGGACTCTCCATGAGCAGTTCTTC.

This clone was picked up a small number of times. This rearrangement joins TRBV5-1 to TRBJ2-5; 9 bases map to TRBD2. The junction had 4 bases not matched to a gene; V was cut back by 0 bases and J by 1 base. The germline V gene encodes CDR1 SGHRS and CDR2 YFSETQ. The CDR3 length is 16 residues. The CDR3 sequence is CASSLGTSGPQETQYF. CDR3 in DNA: TGCGCCAGCAGCTTGGGTACTAGCGGGCCCCAAGAGACCCAGTACTTC.

This chain joins TRBV25-1 and TRBJ2-3, with a possible D match to TRBD2 (6 bases). V gave up 0 bases and J gave up 6 bases, with 10 bases separating them. Germline V CDR1 and CDR2: MGHDK, SYGVNS. The CDR3 contains 14 residues. In DNA form, the CDR3 reads TGTGCCAGCAGTGAATACGGGAGAGGGGATACGCAGTATTTT. Protein: CASSEYGRGDTQYF.

This clone showed up just once. The V call is TRBV9, the J call TRBJ1-1; D gene uncertain. Germline CDR1 SGDLS, CDR2 YYNGEE. V dropped 0 bases and J dropped 1 base, with 7 bases sitting between them. CDR3 length: 14 amino acids. In DNA form, the CDR3 reads TGTGCCAGCAGCGTAGGCGTAGGGAACACTGAAGCTTTCTTT. It encodes CASSVGVGNTEAFF.